This T cell receptor (beta chain) is drawn from a study of cytomegalovirus exposure and HLA in healthy donors. Study details: There were about 85 million unique TCRs (from HLA-typed donors) in an early data release. Findings of the study overall: HLA alleles showed associations with about 15,000 TCR beta sequences in a later analysis, at a 0.05 false discovery rate. Prior analysis indicated that the majority of TCR beta V segments exhibited productivity approximately 87% or approximately 30% of the time.

Germline V gene lookup returns CDR1 SEHNR and CDR2 FQNEAQ (reference sequence). The CDR3 is 15 residues long. Trimming removed 3 bases from V and 2 bases from J; junction bases left unmatched: 3. The PCR used 60 Vbeta and 13 Jbeta primers. Original handling: In a later analysis, roughly 10 million of 60 million to 80 million unique beta chains occurred in at least two donors. Measured with immunoSEQ multiplex PCR; TCRdb has only the in-frame clones, and not every one. The V and J calls and clone size are taken from that table; D and trimming were inferred from the DNA. The sample holds over 150,000 clones, about 84% seen once. Comments on this clone: Its matching antigen is unknown.

Sample: PBMCs. This rearrangement joins TRBV7-9 to TRBJ2-1; 8 positions agree with TRBD2. The receptor was isolated from a woman aged 40 to 50 in good health and CMV-seropositive. This chain's CDR3 is CASSFAGGAYNEQFF. The CDR3 DNA is TGTGCCAGCAGCTTCGCGGGAGGTGCCTACAATGAGCAGTTCTTC.